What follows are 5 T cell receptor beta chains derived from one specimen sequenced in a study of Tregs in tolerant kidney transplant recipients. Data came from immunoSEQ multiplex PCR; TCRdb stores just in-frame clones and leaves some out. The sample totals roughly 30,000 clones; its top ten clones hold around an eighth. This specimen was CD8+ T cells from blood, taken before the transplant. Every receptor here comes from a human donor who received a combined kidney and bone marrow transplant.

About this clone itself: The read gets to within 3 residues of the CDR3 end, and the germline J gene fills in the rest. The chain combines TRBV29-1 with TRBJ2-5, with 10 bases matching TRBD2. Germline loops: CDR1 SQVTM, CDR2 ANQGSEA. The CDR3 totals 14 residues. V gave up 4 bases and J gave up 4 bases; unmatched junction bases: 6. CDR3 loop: CSVVPSGSGETQYF. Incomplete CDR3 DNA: TGCAGCGTTGTGCCTAGCGGGAGCGGAGAGACC.

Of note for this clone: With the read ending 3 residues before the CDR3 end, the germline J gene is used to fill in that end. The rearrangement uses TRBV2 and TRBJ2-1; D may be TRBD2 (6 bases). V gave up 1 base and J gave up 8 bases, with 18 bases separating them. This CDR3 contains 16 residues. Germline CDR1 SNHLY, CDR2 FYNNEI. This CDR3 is CASSEVIAALHDEQFF. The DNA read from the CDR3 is TGTGCCAGCAGTGAAGTGATAGCGGCCCTTCACGATGAG.

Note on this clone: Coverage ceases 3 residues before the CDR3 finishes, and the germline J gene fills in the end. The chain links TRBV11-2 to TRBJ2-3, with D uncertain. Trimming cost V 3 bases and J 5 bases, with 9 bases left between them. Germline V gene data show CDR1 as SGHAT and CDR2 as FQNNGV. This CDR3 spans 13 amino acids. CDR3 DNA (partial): TGTGCCAGCAGCTTTCCCCCCGGAGATACG. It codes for CASSFPPGDT. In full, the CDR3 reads CASSFPPGDTQYF.

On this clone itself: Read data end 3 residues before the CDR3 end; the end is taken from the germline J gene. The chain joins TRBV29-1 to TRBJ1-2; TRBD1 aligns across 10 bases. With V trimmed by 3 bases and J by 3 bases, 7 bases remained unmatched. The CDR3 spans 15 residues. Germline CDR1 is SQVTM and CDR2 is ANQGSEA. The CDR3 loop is CSVEGTGEVDYGYTF. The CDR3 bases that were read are TGCAGCGTTGAGGGGACAGGGGAGGTGGACTATGGC.

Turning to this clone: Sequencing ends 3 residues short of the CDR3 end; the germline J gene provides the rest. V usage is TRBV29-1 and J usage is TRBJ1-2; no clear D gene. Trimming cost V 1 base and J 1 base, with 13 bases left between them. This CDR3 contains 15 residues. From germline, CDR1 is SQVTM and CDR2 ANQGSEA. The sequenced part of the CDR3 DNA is TGCAGCGTTGAAGGCGCAGGAATGATTAACTATGGC. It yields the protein CSVEGAGMINYG. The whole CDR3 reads CSVEGAGMINYGYTF.